This T cell receptor beta chain emerged from a study of cytomegalovirus exposure and HLA in healthy donors. Study-wide results and caveats: Researchers left out some V segments, among them TRBV6-2 and TRBV6-3, as indistinguishable. It was confirmed in vitro that a few of the CMV-associated chains were specific for CMV antigens. The study assumed roughly uniform donor sequencing depth for presence/absence analyses. Most TCR sequences were uncommon, yet certain public TCRs appeared in many donors.

PCR employed 60 Vbeta and 13 Jbeta primers. Sequencing was performed with immunoSEQ multiplex PCR; in TCRdb, only in-frame clones are kept and a portion is missing. This sample's table reports around 40,000 clones. Comment on this clone: What it binds is unknown.

This CDR3 comprises 16 residues. The V gene's germline CDR1 is LGHNA and CDR2 YNFKEQ. V dropped 0 bases and J dropped 0 bases, with 6 bases sitting between them. The clonotype was recovered from a man aged 25-45 years in good health and CMV-seronegative. Input material: PBMCs. The chain joins TRBV4-2 to TRBJ2-6; possibly TRBD1 for D (5 bases). CDR3 sequence reads: CASSQEDNSGANVLTF. CDR3 DNA: TGTGCCAGCAGCCAAGAGGACAACTCTGGGGCCAACGTCCTGACTTTC.